The T cell receptor beta chain described here comes from a study of graft-versus-host responses after intestinal transplantation. Study at large: Multivisceral, liver-intestinal, or isolated intestinal transplants were received by the recipients. Study-wide results and limits: Early post-transplant HvG declines tracked with peak circulating GvH clone levels. Those patients showing graft-donor T cell macrochimerism displayed high graft-versus-host to host-versus-graft clonal ratios in allografts. Analysis identified GvH clones in recipient marrow, with some appearing first in ileum or blood.

From germline, CDR1 is MDHEN and CDR2 SYDVKM. V was pared by 0 bases and J by 6 bases, with 9 bases of the junction left unmatched. The CDR3 totals 17 residues. A word on this clone: Its antigen is unidentified.

Profiling relied on immunoSEQ multiplex PCR, and the TCRdb table lists in-frame clones only, not all of them. The data hold about 88,000 clones, with around 93% observed a single time. The gene calls are TRBV28 and TRBJ2-2; TRBD1 aligns across 8 bases. The sample here was unstimulated CD4+ T cells sorted from spleen or lymph node cells, taken before transplant. The TCR sequence derives from a human donor who was the organ donor for an intestinal transplant. CDR3: CASSLWDRAFSAGELFF. Here the CDR3 DNA reads TGTGCCAGCAGTTTATGGGACAGGGCATTTTCGGCCGGGGAGCTGTTTTTT.